A selection of T cell receptor beta chains follows, all from one sample in a study of blood T cell repertoires in COVID-19. Profiling relied on immunoSEQ multiplex PCR, and the TCRdb table lists in-frame clones only, not all of them. The table includes under 350,000 clones, around 89% detected once. The sample taken for sequencing was peripheral blood. Receptor source: a man between 40 and 49 years old with acute or convalescent COVID-19. Each CDR3 is given with its conserved first and last residue. The D gene is left open where the match is weak. Not every row has a clone size; where given, it reads once, few, many or a size class.

J gene: TRBJ2-3; V gene: TRBV5-4; clone size: -; D gene: -; CDR3 length: 14; CDR3 DNA: TGTGCCAGCAGGAGGGGGGGCCTGCCCGATACGCAGTATTTT; CDR3 protein: CASRRGGLPDTQYF
J gene: TRBJ2-1; V gene: TRBV19; clone size: -; D gene: TRBD2; CDR3 length: 15; CDR3 DNA: TGTGCCAGTAGTACGGTAGCGGGGAGTTACAATGAGCAGTTCTTC; CDR3 protein: CASSTVAGSYNEQFF
J gene: TRBJ1-1; V gene: TRBV7-2; clone size: -; D gene: -; CDR3 length: 14; CDR3 DNA: TGTGCCAGCAGCTTAGACTCGGAGGGGACTGAAGCTTTCTTT; CDR3 protein: CASSLDSEGTEAFF
J gene: TRBJ1-2; V gene: TRBV6-5; clone size: -; D gene: -; CDR3 length: 14; CDR3 DNA: TGTGCCAGCGGGAAGGAGGCGAGTCGGTATGGCTACACCTTC; CDR3 protein: CASGKEASRYGYTF
J gene: TRBJ1-2; V gene: TRBV19; clone size: -; D gene: TRBD1; CDR3 length: 13; CDR3 DNA: TGTGCCAGTAGTTTTAACAGGGGAGACGGCTACACCTTC; CDR3 protein: CASSFNRGDGYTF
J gene: TRBJ2-3; V gene: TRBV5-6; clone size: -; D gene: -; CDR3 length: 15; CDR3 DNA: TGTGCCAGCAGCTCCCAGGGGCGGCGCACAGATACGCAGTATTTT; CDR3 protein: CASSSQGRRTDTQYF
J gene: TRBJ2-1; V gene: TRBV4-2; clone size: -; D gene: -; CDR3 length: 17; CDR3 DNA: TGTGCCAGCAGCCCGCCTCTCGCGGGAAGCTCCTACAATGAGCAGTTCTTC; CDR3 protein: CASSPPLAGSSYNEQFF
J gene: TRBJ2-7; V gene: TRBV20-1; clone size: few; D gene: -; CDR3 length: 11; CDR3 DNA: TGCAGTGTTTCGGGTCGGGAAGAGCAGTACTTC; CDR3 protein: CSVSGREEQYF
J gene: TRBJ1-2; V gene: TRBV9; clone size: few; D gene: TRBD1; CDR3 length: 16; CDR3 DNA: TGTGCCAGCAGCGCCCCAGAGGGACAGGGGGACTATGGCTACACCTTC; CDR3 protein: CASSAPEGQGDYGYTF
J gene: TRBJ2-7; V gene: TRBV9; clone size: -; D gene: -; CDR3 length: 14; CDR3 DNA: TGTGCCAGCAGCGTAGAAGGGGGTGGCTACGAGCAGTACTTC; CDR3 protein: CASSVEGGGYEQYF